This T cell receptor beta chain was obtained from a study of T cells in localized non-small cell lung cancer. V lost 2 bases, J lost 2 bases, and 2 bases lay in between. The germline gives CDR1 SGHDN, CDR2 FVKESK. This CDR3 has 12 residues. Sequencing used immunoSEQ multiplex PCR; TCRdb keeps in-frame clones, though not all of them. This sample has approximately 2,000 clones, with less than 30% found just once. The J gene is TRBJ2-3, the V gene TRBV14; D is uncertain. This sample comprised normal lung tissue next to the tumor, obtained before any cancer treatment. The TCR was taken from an older female donor with stage II lung adenocarcinoma. This chain's CDR3 is CASSQTTDTQYF. Written as DNA, the CDR3 is TGTGCCAGCAGCCAAACCACAGATACGCAGTATTTT.